This T cell receptor beta chain was captured in a study of blood T cell repertoires in COVID-19. Per the original data handling: Reference gene primer amplification gave estimated nucleated cell counts. Assay: immunoSEQ multiplex PCR; the TCRdb copy retains only in-frame clones and omits some. That table furnishes V, J and clone size, whereas the DNA furnished D and trimming. The sample gives about 51,000 clones, approximately 90% of which show up once; around 3.1% is in the top ten. This CDR3 is built from 14 residues. The germline V and J ends were trimmed by 0 bases and 4 bases, with 10 bases remaining between them. Germline CDR1 SGDLS, CDR2 YYNGEE.

The V and J genes are TRBV9 and TRBJ1-2; possibly TRBD1 for D (6 bases). This clonotype was obtained from a man aged 50 or older with acute or convalescent COVID-19. The sequenced material came from peripheral blood. CDR3 protein: CASSVDGQTYGYTF. The DNA of the CDR3 is TGTGCCAGCAGCGTAGATGGACAGACCTATGGCTACACCTTC.